Reported below is one T cell receptor (beta chain). Its antigen is not known. The data derive from a study of shared clonotypes between healthy human individuals. At the level of the study: Per donor, three plates held CD4 naive cells, three held CD4 memory, two held CD8 naive and one held CD8 memory. Study-wide results and limits: Depth was large, yet rarefaction showed that sorted-subset sequencing was incomplete.

Terminally differentiated effector memory CD45RA+ cells were excluded by CCR7 positive selection of CD45RO-negative cells. Free of recent acute infections or vaccinations, the donors were healthy HIV-negative adults. CDR1 SEHNR and CDR2 FQNEAQ come from the germline V gene (reference sequence). Trimming pared 5 bases from V and 5 bases from J, leaving 15 bases between. The length of the CDR3 is 15 residues. The authors ran the assay at deep level. The assay was immunoSEQ multiplex PCR, and TCRdb's table has in-frame clones only and misses some. Of hundreds of thousands of clones in the sample, 92% were seen once.

The sequenced material came from naive CD8+ T cells sorted from blood. This clonotype originated in a man aged 25 to 45 in good health. The rearrangement links TRBV7-9 to TRBJ2-2, with D perhaps TRBD1 or TRBD2 (7 bases each). The CDR3, as DNA: TGTGCCAGCAGCCACCAGGGGGGGCTGACCGGGGAGCTGTTTTTT. It translates to CASSHQGGLTGELFF. The full variable domain, with the rest looked up from reference TRBV7-9 and TRBJ2-2, is DTGVSQNPRHKITKRGQNVTFRCDPISEHNRLYWYRQTLGQGPEFLTYFQNEAQLEKSRLLSDRFSAERPKGSFSTLEIQRTEQGDSAMYLCASSHQGGLTGELFFGEGSRLTVL.